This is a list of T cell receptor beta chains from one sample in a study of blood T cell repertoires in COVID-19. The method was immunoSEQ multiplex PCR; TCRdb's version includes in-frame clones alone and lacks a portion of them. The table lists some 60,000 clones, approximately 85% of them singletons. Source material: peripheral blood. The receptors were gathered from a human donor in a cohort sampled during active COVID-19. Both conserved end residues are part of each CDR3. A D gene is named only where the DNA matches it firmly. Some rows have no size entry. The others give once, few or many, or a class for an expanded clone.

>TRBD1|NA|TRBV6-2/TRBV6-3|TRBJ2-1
TGTGCCAGCAGCCCAATCCAGGGGGCTTCAGGGAATGAGCAGTTCTTC
CASSPIQGASGNEQFF
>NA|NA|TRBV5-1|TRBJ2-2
TGCGCCAGCAGCTTTCGGGAGAACACCGGGGAGCTGTTTTTT
CASSFRENTGELFF
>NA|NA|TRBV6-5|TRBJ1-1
TGTGCCAGCAGCCGCCCGGGGGGGCCTCTTGAAGCTTTCTTT
CASSRPGGPLEAFF
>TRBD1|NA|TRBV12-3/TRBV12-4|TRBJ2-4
TGTGCCAGCAGCAGACAGGGGATAAACATTCAGTACTTC
CASSRQGINIQYF
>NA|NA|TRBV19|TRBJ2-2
TGTGCCAGTAGCCAACAGGGGGGGGCCGGGGAGCTGTTTTTT
CASSQQGGAGELFF
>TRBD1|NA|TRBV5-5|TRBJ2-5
TGTGCCAGCAGCTTGGGGACAGGGGGCTTTGAGACCCAGTACTTC
CASSLGTGGFETQYF
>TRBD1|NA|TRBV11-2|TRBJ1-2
TGTGCCAGCAGCAATTCCGGGACAGGGTACTATGGCTACACCTTC
CASSNSGTGYYGYTF
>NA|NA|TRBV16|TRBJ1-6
TGTGCCAGCAGCCCCCGGACAGATTCACCCCTCCACTTT
CASSPRTDSPLHF
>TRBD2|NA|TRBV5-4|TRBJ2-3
TGTGCCAGCAGCTTGAGCGGGGGCACAGATACGCAGTATTTT
CASSLSGGTDTQYF
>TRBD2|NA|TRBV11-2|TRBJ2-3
TGTGCCAGCAGCATCAGACTAGCGGGGGGGCCAGATACGCAGTATTTT
CASSIRLAGGPDTQYF
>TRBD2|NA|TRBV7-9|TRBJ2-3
TGTGCCAGCAGCCCGGGACTAGCGGGGCCCTTGGGGCAGTATTTT
CASSPGLAGPLGQYF
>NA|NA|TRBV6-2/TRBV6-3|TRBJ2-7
TGTGCCAGCAGGCCTACTATTTACGAGCAGTACTTC
CASRPTIYEQYF
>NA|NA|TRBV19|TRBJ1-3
TGTGCCAGTAGTATAGAAGGGACAAGCTCTGGAAACACCATATATTTT
CASSIEGTSSGNTIYF
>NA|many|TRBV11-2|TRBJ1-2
TGTGCCAGCAGCTTTGACTCTGGGGGCTACACCTTC
CASSFDSGGYTF
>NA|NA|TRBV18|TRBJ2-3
TGTGCCAGCTCACCGGGGGCGACAGATACGCAGTATTTT
CASSPGATDTQYF
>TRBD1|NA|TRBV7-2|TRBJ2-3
TGTGCCAGCAGCGTAACAGGGGGCCGAAGAGATACGCAGTATTTT
CASSVTGGRRDTQYF
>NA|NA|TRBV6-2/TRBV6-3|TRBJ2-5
TGTGCCAGCAGTTCCCCCCAGGGCCTTCTGAAGACCCAGTACTTC
CASSSPQGLLKTQYF
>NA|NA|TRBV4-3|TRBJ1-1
TGCGCCAGCAGCCGGGGGCCCTCCGGAATGAACACTGAAGCTTTCTTT
CASSRGPSGMNTEAFF